The subject of this entry is one T cell receptor beta chain. Its antigen is still unknown. UMI-tagged TRB cDNA libraries were built via 5' RACE. No DNA is given; TCRdb re-called the 5' RACE reads and lists each CDR3 protein once. Across more than 80,000 distinct CDR3 sequences, the top ten clones capture around 0.82% of the sample. This sample is drawn from a study of CXCR3-negative and CXCR3-positive naive CD8 T cells. Study observations and caveats: Memory CD8+ cells showed much lower diversity, while both naive subsets were comparably high. CXCR3-positive naive cells had TRB CDR3s that were more hydrophobic than CXCR3-negative naive cells had. In naive cells, CXCR3-negative and CXCR3-positive subsets had similar TRBV-TRBJ usage; memory cells differed.

The CDR3 is made up of 14 amino acids. CDR1 is DFQATT and CDR2 is SNEGSKA in the germline V gene (reference sequence). The chain combines TRBV20-1 with TRBJ1-1. Sequencing was performed on naive CXCR3+ CD8+ T cells from blood. Indicated subset: CD45RO-CCR7+CD27+CD95- naive CD8+ T cells expressing CXCR3 (TNR3+). The receptor comes from a human donor in good health. Some clones in this sample may be carry-over from other donors' samples. CDR3 sequence: CSARVPRESGEAFF.